A selection of T cell receptor beta chains follows, all from one sample in a study of spatial heterogeneity in lung cancer. Using its own MiXCR run on the 5' RACE reads, TCRdb lists one record per CDR3 protein. The sample has roughly 120,000 distinct CDR3 sequences; about 10% are singletons. The source material was PBMCs, sampled at follow-up. The receptor set was obtained from a female donor with early-stage non-small cell lung cancer. The CDR3 runs from the conserved cysteine through the conserved F or W. Each record gives: V gene, D gene, J gene, clone size, CDR3 protein, CDR3 DNA. The D gene is left open where the match is weak. Expanded clones are given a class, and other clones once, few, many or no size at all.

TRBV19	NA	TRBJ1-4	NA	CASSPGYEKLFF	TGTGCCAGTAGTCCAGGTTATGAAAAACTGTTTTTT
TRBV4-2	NA	TRBJ2-3	few	CASSQKGWADTQYF	TGTGCCAGCAGCCAGAAGGGATGGGCAGATACGCAGTATTTT
TRBV29-1	NA	TRBJ2-1	many	CSGRHGNEQFF	TGCAGCGGACGCCATGGGAATGAGCAGTTCTTC
TRBV7-2	NA	TRBJ2-1	NA	CASSPDYREQFF	TGTGCCAGCAGCCCAGACTACCGGGAGCAGTTCTTC
TRBV10-3	NA	TRBJ1-2	NA	CAISEGTYGYTF	TGTGCCATCAGTGAGGGGACCTATGGCTACACCTTC
TRBV12-3/TRBV12-4	NA	TRBJ1-1	NA	CASTTGGNTEAFF	TGTGCCAGCACCACCGGGGGGAACACTGAAGCTTTCTTT
TRBV12-3/TRBV12-4	TRBD2	TRBJ2-5	few	CASSLWASGRQETQYF	TGTGCCAGCAGTTTGTGGGCTAGCGGGAGACAAGAGACCCAGTACTTC
TRBV12-3/TRBV12-4	NA	TRBJ2-3	many	CASSLGRSADTQYF	TGTGCCAGCAGCCTGGGGAGGAGCGCAGATACGCAGTATTTT
TRBV6-6	NA	TRBJ1-4	NA	CASSPAVTNEKLFF	TGTGCCAGCAGTCCAGCAGTTACTAATGAAAAACTGTTTTTT
TRBV28	NA	TRBJ1-1	few	CAIGKAGPNTEAFF	TGTGCCATCGGAAAGGCGGGCCCCAACACTGAAGCTTTCTTT
TRBV27	NA	TRBJ1-1	few	CASSLRGTALRNTEAFF	TGTGCCAGCAGTTTAAGAGGCACGGCTTTGAGGAACACTGAAGCTTTCTTT
TRBV18	TRBD1	TRBJ1-1	few	CASSLDRGTEAFF	TGTGCCAGCTCACTGGACAGGGGCACTGAAGCTTTCTTT
TRBV7-9	TRBD2	TRBJ2-3	few	CASSLGLAVDTQYF	TGTGCCAGCAGCTTAGGACTAGCTGTAGATACGCAGTATTTT
TRBV10-3	TRBD1	TRBJ2-3	many	CASQGALSTDTQYF	TGTGCCTCCCAGGGGGCGTTGAGCACAGATACGCAGTATTTT
TRBV11-2	TRBD2	TRBJ2-3	NA	CASRREGLSDTQYF	TGTGCCAGCAGGCGGGAGGGGCTTTCAGATACGCAGTATTTT
TRBV5-1	TRBD1	TRBJ1-1	few	CASSTLGQRFEAFF	TGCGCCAGCAGCACACTGGGACAGCGCTTTGAAGCTTTCTTT
TRBV11-2	NA	TRBJ2-5	many	CASSFVLKETQYF	TGTGCCAGCAGCTTCGTCTTAAAAGAGACCCAGTACTTC
TRBV10-3	NA	TRBJ2-7	many	CASNGRNSYEQYF	TGTGCCTCGAACGGACGAAATTCCTACGAGCAGTACTTC
TRBV27	TRBD1	TRBJ1-1	NA	CASNSRDRGYMNTEAFF	TGTGCCAGCAATTCTCGGGACAGGGGATATATGAACACTGAAGCTTTCTTT
TRBV13	TRBD2	TRBJ2-7	few	CASSRGGSGFSYEQYF	TGTGCCAGCAGCCGGGGCGGGAGCGGGTTTTCCTACGAGCAGTACTTC
TRBV9	TRBD2	TRBJ2-3	few	CASSAYSGGFTDTQYF	TGTGCCAGCAGCGCGTATAGCGGGGGGTTCACAGATACGCAGTATTTT
TRBV29-1	NA	TRBJ2-3	many	CSVVAGAHSTDTQYF	TGCAGCGTTGTAGCTGGGGCCCATAGCACAGATACGCAGTATTTT
TRBV4-2	NA	TRBJ1-5	few	CASSQDRLVNQPQHF	TGTGCCAGCAGCCAAGATCGGTTAGTGAATCAGCCCCAGCATTTT
TRBV12-3/TRBV12-4	NA	TRBJ2-3	NA	CASRQTGTDTQYF	TGTGCCAGCAGGCAGACTGGGACAGATACGCAGTATTTT
TRBV20-1	NA	TRBJ1-5	NA	CSAPEGGNQPQHF	TGCAGTGCTCCGGAGGGTGGCAATCAGCCCCAGCATTTT
TRBV7-2	TRBD2	TRBJ2-3	few	CASSFGASGSLRTQYF	TGTGCCAGCAGCTTTGGGGCTAGCGGGAGTTTAAGAACGCAGTATTTT
TRBV6-6	NA	TRBJ1-5	NA	CASSYPVPGLSNQPQHF	TGTGCCAGCAGTTACCCTGTTCCGGGACTCAGCAATCAGCCCCAGCATTTT
TRBV27	NA	TRBJ2-7	many	CASSSTRGAKSSYEQYF	TGTGCCAGCAGTTCAACCCGGGGCGCCAAGAGCTCCTACGAGCAGTACTTC
TRBV29-1	TRBD2	TRBJ2-1	NA	CSVGGLAAKSSCNEQFF	TGCAGCGTTGGAGGACTAGCGGCAAAAAGCTCCTGCAATGAGCAGTTCTTC
TRBV6-1	NA	TRBJ2-1	few	CASSGSGYNEQFF	TGTGCCAGCAGTGGCTCGGGGTACAATGAGCAGTTCTTC
TRBV6-2/TRBV6-3	TRBD1	TRBJ1-5	NA	CASSNQGAGSRYQPQHF	TGTGCCAGCAGTAACCAGGGGGCAGGAAGCAGGTATCAGCCCCAGCATTTT
TRBV29-1	TRBD2	TRBJ2-1	many	CSVDVSGRAPSSYNEQFF	TGCAGCGTTGATGTTAGCGGGAGGGCCCCGAGCTCCTACAATGAGCAGTTCTTC
TRBV15	TRBD1	TRBJ1-5	many	CATSRPGQGNQPQHF	TGTGCCACCAGCAGACCGGGACAGGGGAATCAGCCCCAGCATTTT
TRBV10-3	NA	TRBJ1-5	NA	CAISESTVRKQPQHF	TGTGCCATCAGTGAGTCTACAGTCCGCAAGCAGCCCCAGCATTTT
TRBV7-9	NA	TRBJ2-1	many	CASSLTPAGDYNEQFF	TGTGCCAGCAGCTTAACCCCTGCTGGGGACTACAATGAGCAGTTCTTC
TRBV5-1	NA	TRBJ2-7	NA	CASSLRVREYEQYF	TGCGCCAGCAGCTTGAGGGTTAGGGAATACGAGCAGTACTTC
TRBV28	TRBD2	TRBJ2-7	many	CASRGGTSGSYEQYF	TGTGCCAGCAGGGGTGGGACTAGCGGCTCCTACGAGCAGTACTTC
TRBV7-9	NA	TRBJ1-2	few	CASSRYGVNYGYTF	TGTGCCAGCAGCCGCTATGGGGTTAACTATGGCTACACCTTC
TRBV18	NA	TRBJ2-3	many	CASSPRTDTQYF	TGTGCCAGCTCACCACGCACAGATACGCAGTATTTT
TRBV9	NA	TRBJ1-2	few	CASSDRYGYTF	TGTGCCAGCAGCGACCGATATGGCTACACCTTC